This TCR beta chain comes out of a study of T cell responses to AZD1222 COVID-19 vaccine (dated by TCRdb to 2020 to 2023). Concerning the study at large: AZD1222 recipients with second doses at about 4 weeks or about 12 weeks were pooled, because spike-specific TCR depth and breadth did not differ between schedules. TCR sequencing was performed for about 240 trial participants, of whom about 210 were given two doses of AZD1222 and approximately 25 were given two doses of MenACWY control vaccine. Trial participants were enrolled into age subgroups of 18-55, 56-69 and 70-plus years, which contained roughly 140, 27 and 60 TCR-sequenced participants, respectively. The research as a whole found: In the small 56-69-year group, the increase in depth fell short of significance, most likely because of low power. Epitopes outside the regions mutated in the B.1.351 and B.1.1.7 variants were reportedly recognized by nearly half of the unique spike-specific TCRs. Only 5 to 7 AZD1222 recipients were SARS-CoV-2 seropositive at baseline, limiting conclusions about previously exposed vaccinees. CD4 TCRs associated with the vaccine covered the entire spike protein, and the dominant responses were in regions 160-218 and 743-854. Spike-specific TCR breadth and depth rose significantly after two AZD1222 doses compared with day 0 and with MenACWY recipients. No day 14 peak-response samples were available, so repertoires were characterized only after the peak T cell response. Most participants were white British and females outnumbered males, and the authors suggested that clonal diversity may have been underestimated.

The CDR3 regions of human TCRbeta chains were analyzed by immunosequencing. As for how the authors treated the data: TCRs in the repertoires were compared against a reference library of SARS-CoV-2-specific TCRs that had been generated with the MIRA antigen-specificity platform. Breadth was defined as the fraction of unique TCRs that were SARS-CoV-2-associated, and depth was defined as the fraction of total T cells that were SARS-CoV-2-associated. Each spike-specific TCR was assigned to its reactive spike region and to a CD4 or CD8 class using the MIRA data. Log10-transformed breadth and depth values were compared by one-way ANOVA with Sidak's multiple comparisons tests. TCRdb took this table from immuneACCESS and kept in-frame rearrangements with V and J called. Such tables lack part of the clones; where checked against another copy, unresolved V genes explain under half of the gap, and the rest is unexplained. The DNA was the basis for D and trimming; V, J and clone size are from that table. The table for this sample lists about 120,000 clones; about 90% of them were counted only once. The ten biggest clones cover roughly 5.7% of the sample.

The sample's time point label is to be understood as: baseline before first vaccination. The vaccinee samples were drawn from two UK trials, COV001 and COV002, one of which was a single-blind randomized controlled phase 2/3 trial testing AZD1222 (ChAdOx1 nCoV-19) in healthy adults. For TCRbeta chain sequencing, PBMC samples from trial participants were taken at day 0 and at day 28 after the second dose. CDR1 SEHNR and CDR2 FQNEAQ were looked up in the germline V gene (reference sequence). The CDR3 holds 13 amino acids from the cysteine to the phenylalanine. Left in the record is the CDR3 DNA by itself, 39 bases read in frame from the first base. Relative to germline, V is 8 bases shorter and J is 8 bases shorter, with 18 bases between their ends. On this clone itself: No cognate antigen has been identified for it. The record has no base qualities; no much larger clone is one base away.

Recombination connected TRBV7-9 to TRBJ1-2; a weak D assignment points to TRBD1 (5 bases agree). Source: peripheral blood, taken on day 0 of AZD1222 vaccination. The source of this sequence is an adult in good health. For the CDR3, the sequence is CASPQGSMWGYTF. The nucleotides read TGTGCCAGCCCGCAGGGCTCGATGTGGGGCTACACCTTC.